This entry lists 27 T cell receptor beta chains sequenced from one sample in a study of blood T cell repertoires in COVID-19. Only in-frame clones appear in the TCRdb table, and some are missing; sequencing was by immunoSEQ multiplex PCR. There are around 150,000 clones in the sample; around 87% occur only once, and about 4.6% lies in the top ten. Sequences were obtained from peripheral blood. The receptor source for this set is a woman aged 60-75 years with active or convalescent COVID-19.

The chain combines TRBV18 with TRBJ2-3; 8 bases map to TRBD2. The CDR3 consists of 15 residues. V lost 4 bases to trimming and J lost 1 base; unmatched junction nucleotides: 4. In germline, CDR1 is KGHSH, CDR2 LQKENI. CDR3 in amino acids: CASSRGRGGTDTQYF. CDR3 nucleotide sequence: TGTGCCAGCTCACGCGGGCGGGGGGGCACAGATACGCAGTATTTT.

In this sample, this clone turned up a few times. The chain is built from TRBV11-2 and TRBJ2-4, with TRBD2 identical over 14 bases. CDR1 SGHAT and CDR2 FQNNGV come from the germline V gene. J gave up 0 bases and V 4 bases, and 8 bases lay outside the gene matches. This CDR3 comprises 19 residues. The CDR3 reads CASSSGLAGGTLAKNIQYF. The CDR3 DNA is TGTGCCAGCAGCTCCGGACTAGCGGGGGGAACCCTAGCCAAAAACATTCAGTACTTC.

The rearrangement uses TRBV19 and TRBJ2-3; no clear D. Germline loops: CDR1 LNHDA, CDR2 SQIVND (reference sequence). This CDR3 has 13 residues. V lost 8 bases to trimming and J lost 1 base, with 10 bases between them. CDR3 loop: CASLSLGTDTQYF. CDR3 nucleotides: TGTGCCAGTCTATCACTGGGCACAGATACGCAGTATTTT.

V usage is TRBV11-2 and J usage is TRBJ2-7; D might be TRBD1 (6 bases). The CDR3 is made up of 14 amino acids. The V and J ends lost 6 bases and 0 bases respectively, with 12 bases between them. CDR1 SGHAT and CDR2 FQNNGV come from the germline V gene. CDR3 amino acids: CASSLSGDSYEQYF. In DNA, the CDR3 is TGTGCCAGCAGTTTATCAGGGGACTCCTACGAGCAGTACTTC. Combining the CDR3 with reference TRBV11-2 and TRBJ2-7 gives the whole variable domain EAGVAQSPRYKIIEKRQSVAFWCNPISGHATLYWYQQILGQGPKLLIQFQNNGVVDDSQLPKDRFSAERLKGVDSTLKIQPAKLEDSAVYLCASSLSGDSYEQYFGPGTRLTVT.

The DNA for the CDR3 is TGCAGCGTTGAGCGTCGACTTGCTAACTATGGCTACACCTTC. Protein product: CSVERRLANYGYTF. The chain couples TRBV29-1 to TRBJ1-2; no clear D. CDR1 is SQVTM and CDR2 is ANQGSEA in the germline V gene. V lost 3 bases, J lost 0 bases, and 11 bases lay in between. The CDR3 covers 14 residues.

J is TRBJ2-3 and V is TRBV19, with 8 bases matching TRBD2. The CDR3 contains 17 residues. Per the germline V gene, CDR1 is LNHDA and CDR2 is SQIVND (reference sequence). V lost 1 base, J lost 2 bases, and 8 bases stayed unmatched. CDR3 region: CASSIGIAGSFTDTQYF. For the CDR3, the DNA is TGTGCCAGTAGTATAGGGATAGCGGGGTCATTCACAGATACGCAGTATTTT.

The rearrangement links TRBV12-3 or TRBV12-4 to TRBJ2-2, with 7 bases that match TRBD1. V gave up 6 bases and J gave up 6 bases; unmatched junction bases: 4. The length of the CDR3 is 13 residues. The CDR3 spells CASRYQGAGELFF. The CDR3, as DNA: TGTGCCAGCAGATACCAGGGGGCCGGGGAGCTGTTTTTT.

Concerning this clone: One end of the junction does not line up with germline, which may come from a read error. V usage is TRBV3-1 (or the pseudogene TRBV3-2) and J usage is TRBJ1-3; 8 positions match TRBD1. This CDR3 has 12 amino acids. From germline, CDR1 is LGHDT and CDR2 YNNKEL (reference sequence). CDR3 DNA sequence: TGTGCCAGCAGCCAATTTTCGGGACAGGTGGATTTT. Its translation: CASSQFSGQVDF.

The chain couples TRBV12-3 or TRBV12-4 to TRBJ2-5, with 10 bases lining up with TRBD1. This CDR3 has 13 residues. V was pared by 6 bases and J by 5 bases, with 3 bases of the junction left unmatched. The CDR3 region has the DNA TGTGCCAGCAGAAGGACAGGGGGGGAGACCCAGTACTTC. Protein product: CASRRTGGETQYF.

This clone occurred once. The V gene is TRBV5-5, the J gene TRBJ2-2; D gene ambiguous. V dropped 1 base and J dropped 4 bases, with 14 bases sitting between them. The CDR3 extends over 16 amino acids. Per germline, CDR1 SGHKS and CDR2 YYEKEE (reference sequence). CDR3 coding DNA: TGTGCCAGCAGCTTGCAAGTTTTAGCCCCCACCGGGGAGCTGTTTTTT. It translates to CASSLQVLAPTGELFF. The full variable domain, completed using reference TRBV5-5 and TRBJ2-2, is DAGVTQSPTHLIKTRGQQVTLRCSPISGHKSVSWYQQVLGQGPQFIFQYYEKEERGRGNFPDRFSARQFPNYSSELNVNALLLGDSALYLCASSLQVLAPTGELFFGEGSRLTVL.

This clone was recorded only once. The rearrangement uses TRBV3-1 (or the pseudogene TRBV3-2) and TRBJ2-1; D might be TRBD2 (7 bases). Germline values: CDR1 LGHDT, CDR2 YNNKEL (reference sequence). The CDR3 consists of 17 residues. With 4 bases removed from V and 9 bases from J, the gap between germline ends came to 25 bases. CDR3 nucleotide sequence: TGTGCCAGCAGCCGAAATCCGGGGGCGTCGGGGGGCTTTGAGCAGTTCTTC. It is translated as CASSRNPGASGGFEQFF.

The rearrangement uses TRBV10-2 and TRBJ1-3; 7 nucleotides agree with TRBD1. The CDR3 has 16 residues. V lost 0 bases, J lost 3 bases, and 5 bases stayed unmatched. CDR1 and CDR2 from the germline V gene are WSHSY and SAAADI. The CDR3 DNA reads TGCGCCAGCAGTGAGTCGTACCGGGACAGTGGAAACACCATATATTTT. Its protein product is CASSESYRDSGNTIYF.

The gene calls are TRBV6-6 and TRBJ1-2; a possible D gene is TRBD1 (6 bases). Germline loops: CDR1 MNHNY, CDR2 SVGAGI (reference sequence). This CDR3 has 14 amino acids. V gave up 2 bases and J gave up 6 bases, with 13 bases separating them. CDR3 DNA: TGTGCCAGCAGTTACGGGCAGGGGATAGATGGCTACACCTTC. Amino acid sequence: CASSYGQGIDGYTF.

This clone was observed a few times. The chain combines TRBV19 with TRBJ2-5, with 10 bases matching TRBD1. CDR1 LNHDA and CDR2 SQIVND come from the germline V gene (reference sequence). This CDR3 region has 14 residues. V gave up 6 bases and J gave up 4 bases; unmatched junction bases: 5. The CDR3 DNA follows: TGTGCCAGTAGGGCGGGACAGGGGAGAGAGACCCAGTACTTC. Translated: CASRAGQGRETQYF.

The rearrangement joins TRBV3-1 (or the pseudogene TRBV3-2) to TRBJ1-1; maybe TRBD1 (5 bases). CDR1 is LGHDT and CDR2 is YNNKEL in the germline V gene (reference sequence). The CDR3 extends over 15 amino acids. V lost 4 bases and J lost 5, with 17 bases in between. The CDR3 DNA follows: TGTGCCAGCAGCCCACTTCGGGGGGGGAGGACTGAAGCTTTCTTT. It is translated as CASSPLRGGRTEAFF.

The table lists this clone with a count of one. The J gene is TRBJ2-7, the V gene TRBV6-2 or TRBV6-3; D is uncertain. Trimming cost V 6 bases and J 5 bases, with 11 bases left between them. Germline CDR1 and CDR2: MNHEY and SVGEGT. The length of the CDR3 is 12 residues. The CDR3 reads CASSPTTNEQYF. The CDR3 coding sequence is TGTGCCAGCAGCCCCACGACAAACGAGCAGTACTTC.

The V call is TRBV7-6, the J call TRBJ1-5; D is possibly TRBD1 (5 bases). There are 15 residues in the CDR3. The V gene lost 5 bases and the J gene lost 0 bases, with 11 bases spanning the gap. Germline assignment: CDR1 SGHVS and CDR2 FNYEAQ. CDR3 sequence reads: CASSPTTDSNQPQHF. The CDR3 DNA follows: TGTGCCAGCAGCCCTACGACAGATAGCAATCAGCCCCAGCATTTT.

CDR3 protein: CASSLAGGNAYEQYF. The DNA for the CDR3 is TGTGCCAGCAGCTTAGCAGGGGGCAACGCCTACGAGCAGTACTTC. The chain uses TRBV7-6 and TRBJ2-7, with 7 positions matching TRBD1. This CDR3 has 15 amino acids. Per germline, CDR1 SGHVS and CDR2 FNYEAQ. The V segment lost 0 bases and the J segment 2 bases; nucleotides outside the gene matches: 4.

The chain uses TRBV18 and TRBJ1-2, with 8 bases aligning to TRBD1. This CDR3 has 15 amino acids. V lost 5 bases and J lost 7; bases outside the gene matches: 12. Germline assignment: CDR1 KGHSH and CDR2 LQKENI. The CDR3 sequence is CASSETGGQRFGYTF. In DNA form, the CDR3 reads TGTGCCAGCTCAGAAACAGGGGGGCAGCGATTTGGCTACACCTTC.

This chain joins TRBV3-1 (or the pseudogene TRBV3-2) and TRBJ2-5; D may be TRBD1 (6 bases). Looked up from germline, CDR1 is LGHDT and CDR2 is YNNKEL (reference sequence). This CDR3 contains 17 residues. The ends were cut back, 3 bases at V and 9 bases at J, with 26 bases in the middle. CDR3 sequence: CASSHLGSRDTDGSQYF. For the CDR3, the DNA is TGTGCCAGCAGCCATTTAGGAAGTCGGGACACGGACGGCTCCCAGTACTTC.

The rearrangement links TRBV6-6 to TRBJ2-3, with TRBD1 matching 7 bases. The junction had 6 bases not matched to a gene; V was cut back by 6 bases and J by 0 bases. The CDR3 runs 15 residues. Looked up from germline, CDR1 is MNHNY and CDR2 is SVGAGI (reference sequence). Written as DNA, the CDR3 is TGTGCCAGCAGACGACAGGGAACTAGCACAGATACGCAGTATTTT. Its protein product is CASRRQGTSTDTQYF.

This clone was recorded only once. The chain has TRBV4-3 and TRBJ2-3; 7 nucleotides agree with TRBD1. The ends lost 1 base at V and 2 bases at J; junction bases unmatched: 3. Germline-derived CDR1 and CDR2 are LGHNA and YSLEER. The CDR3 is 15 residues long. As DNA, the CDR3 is TGCGCCAGCAGCCAAGGGCAGGGGGTCACAGATACGCAGTATTTT. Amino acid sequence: CASSQGQGVTDTQYF.

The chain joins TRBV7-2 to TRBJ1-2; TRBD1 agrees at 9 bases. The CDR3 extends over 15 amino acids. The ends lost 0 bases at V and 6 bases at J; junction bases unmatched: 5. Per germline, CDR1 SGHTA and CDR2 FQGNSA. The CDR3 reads CASSLAEGQGNGYTF. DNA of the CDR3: TGTGCCAGCAGCTTAGCTGAGGGACAGGGAAATGGCTACACCTTC.

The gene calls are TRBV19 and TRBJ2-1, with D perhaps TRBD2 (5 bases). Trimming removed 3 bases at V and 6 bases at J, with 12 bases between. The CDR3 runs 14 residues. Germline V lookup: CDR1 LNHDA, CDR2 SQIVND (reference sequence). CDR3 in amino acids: CASSMLRAGNEQFF. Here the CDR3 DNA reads TGTGCCAGTAGTATGCTTAGGGCGGGCAATGAGCAGTTCTTC. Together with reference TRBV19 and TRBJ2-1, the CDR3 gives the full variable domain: DGGITQSPKYLFRKEGQNVTLSCEQNLNHDAMYWYRQDPGQGLRLIYYSQIVNDFQKGDIAEGYSVSREKKESFPLTVTSAQKNPTAFYLCASSMLRAGNEQFFGPGTRLTVL.

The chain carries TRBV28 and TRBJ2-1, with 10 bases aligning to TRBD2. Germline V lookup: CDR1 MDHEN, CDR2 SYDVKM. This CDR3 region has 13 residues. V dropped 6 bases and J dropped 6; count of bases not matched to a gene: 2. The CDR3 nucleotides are TGTGCCAGCAGAGGACTAGCGGCCAATGAGCAGTTCTTC. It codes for CASRGLAANEQFF.

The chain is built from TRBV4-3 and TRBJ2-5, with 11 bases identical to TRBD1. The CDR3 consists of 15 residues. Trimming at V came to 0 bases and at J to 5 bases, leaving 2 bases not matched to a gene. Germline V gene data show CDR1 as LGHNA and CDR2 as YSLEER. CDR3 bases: TGCGCCAGCAGCCAAGATAGGACAGGGGGCGAGACCCAGTACTTC. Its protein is CASSQDRTGGETQYF.

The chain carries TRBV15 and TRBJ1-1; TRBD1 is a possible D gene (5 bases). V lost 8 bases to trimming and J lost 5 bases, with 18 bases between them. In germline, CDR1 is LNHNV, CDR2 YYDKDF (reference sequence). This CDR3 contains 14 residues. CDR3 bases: TGTGCCACCGGGGCTAGACGGGCCAGAACTGAAGCTTTCTTT. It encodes CATGARRARTEAFF.